The 30 T cell receptor beta chains presented below share a single source sample, sequenced in a study of blood T cell repertoires in COVID-19. TCRdb keeps only in-frame clones here, not all; method: immunoSEQ multiplex PCR. The data show tens of thousands of clones, 68% seen once. The sample comprised peripheral blood. Receptor source: a woman in her 70s with acute or convalescent COVID-19.

This clone has a single count. In DNA form, the CDR3 reads TGTGCCAGCTCACCATTCCCTGCCGGGGAGCTGTTTTTT. Residues: CASSPFPAGELFF. The gene calls are TRBV18 and TRBJ2-2, with D uncertain. CDR1 and CDR2 from the germline V gene are KGHSH and LQKENI. The CDR3 sequence is 13 residues long. The V end lost 2 bases, the J end lost 6 bases, and 7 bases lay between the germline ends.

The V gene is TRBV6-6, the J gene TRBJ2-2, with 12 bases that match TRBD2. V dropped 5 bases and J dropped 7; count of bases not matched to a gene: 8. The CDR3 is 16 residues long. Germline CDR1 is MNHNY and CDR2 is SVGAGI (reference sequence). As DNA, the CDR3 is TGTGCCAGCAGTATTAGACTAGCGGGAGCGGGCGGGGAGCTGTTTTTT. Residues: CASSIRLAGAGGELFF.

This chain uses TRBV4-1 with TRBJ2-7; possibly TRBD2 for D (6 bases). With 2 bases removed from V and 4 bases from J, the gap between germline ends came to 12 bases. CDR1 and CDR2 from the germline V gene are MGHRA and YSYEKL. The CDR3 contains 14 residues. The CDR3 here is CASSQLAQNYEQYF. In DNA, the CDR3 is TGCGCCAGCAGCCAACTAGCGCAGAATTACGAGCAGTACTTC.

The chain links TRBV6-5 to TRBJ1-1; 9 bases line up with TRBD1. This CDR3 has 13 residues. CDR1 is MNHEY and CDR2 is SVGAGI in the germline V gene. Losses at the gene ends were 6 bases for V and 4 bases for J; bases not matched to a gene: 3. The CDR3 bases are TGTGCCAGCAGACTGACAGGGGGCACTGAAGCTTTCTTT. Its translation: CASRLTGGTEAFF.

This chain links TRBV10-3 with TRBJ1-2; 9 bases are shared with TRBD1. J was trimmed by 4 bases and V by 8 bases; bases with no gene match: 8. Germline CDR1 is ENHRY and CDR2 is SYGVKD. The CDR3 is 14 residues long. CDR3 coding DNA: TGTGCCATCCGGCCGGGACAGGGTGCCTATGGCTACACCTTC. Translation: CAIRPGQGAYGYTF.

This chain links TRBV2 with TRBJ1-1; 7 nucleotides align to TRBD1. Unmatched junction bases numbered 4, after V lost 6 bases and J lost 0 bases. Germline CDR1 and CDR2: SNHLY and FYNNEI. This CDR3 region has 14 residues. This chain's CDR3 is CASRGTVVNTEAFF. CDR3 in DNA: TGTGCCAGCAGAGGGACAGTTGTGAACACTGAAGCTTTCTTT.

This clone was recorded once. The V call is TRBV6-2 or TRBV6-3, the J call TRBJ2-1; 8 bases align to TRBD1. The CDR3 runs to 17 residues. The germline gives CDR1 MNHEY, CDR2 SVGEGT. The trim removed 0 bases at V and 1 base at J, leaving 5 bases unmatched. Written as DNA, the CDR3 is TGTGCCAGCAGTTACTCCGAGACAGGGGCGTCCTACAATGAGCAGTTCTTC. The encoded protein is CASSYSETGASYNEQFF.

This rearrangement joins TRBV7-6 to TRBJ2-7, with a tentative D call TRBD2 (6 bases). Germline values: CDR1 SGHVS, CDR2 FNYEAQ. Deletions cut 6 bases from V and 0 bases from J, with 15 bases between. The CDR3 is made up of 15 amino acids. CDR3 amino acids: CASRFGLPGSYEQYF. The CDR3 region has the DNA TGTGCCAGCAGATTCGGACTACCCGGCTCCTACGAGCAGTACTTC. Complete variable domain (other parts from reference TRBV7-6 and TRBJ2-7): GAGVSQSPRYKVTKRGQDVALRCDPISGHVSLYWYRQALGQGPEFLTYFNYEAQQDKSGLPNDRFSAERPEGSISTLTIQRTEQRDSAMYRCASRFGLPGSYEQYFGPGTRLTVT.

The chain joins TRBV15 to TRBJ1-5; 8 nucleotides agree with TRBD1. V dropped 3 bases and J dropped 5; count of bases not matched to a gene: 12. Germline-derived CDR1 and CDR2 are LNHNV and YYDKDF (reference sequence). The CDR3 covers 17 residues. CDR3 sequence: CATSSDRTGRFDQPQHF. For the CDR3, the DNA is TGTGCCACCAGCAGCGACCGGACAGGGAGGTTTGATCAGCCCCAGCATTTT.

The V and J genes are TRBV9 and TRBJ1-3; weak D call: TRBD1 (6 bases). V was trimmed by 3 bases and J by 0 bases, leaving 10 bases between them. CDR3 length: 15 amino acids. The germline gives CDR1 SGDLS, CDR2 YYNGEE. The CDR3 loop reads CASSGTGISGNTIYF. CDR3 coding DNA: TGTGCCAGCAGCGGAACAGGGATCTCTGGAAACACCATATATTTT. Looking up the rest from reference TRBV9 and TRBJ1-3 gives the full variable domain: DSGVTQTPKHLITATGQRVTLRCSPRSGDLSVYWYQQSLDQGLQFLIQYYNGEERAKGNILERFSAQQFPDLHSELNLSSLELGDSALYFCASSGTGISGNTIYFGEGSWLTVV.

The V gene is TRBV29-1, the J gene TRBJ2-2, with 7 bases identical to TRBD2. Unmatched junction bases numbered 8, after V lost 2 bases and J lost 5 bases. CDR1 is SQVTM and CDR2 is ANQGSEA in the germline V gene. The CDR3 totals 15 residues. The CDR3 bases are TGCAGCGTTGAAATATCGACTAGCCGAACCGGGGAGCTGTTTTTT. Translating it yields CSVEISTSRTGELFF.

The chain joins TRBV11-3 to TRBJ2-5; TRBD1 matches at 10 bases. This CDR3 has 14 residues. Germline lookup yields CDR1 SGHNT and CDR2 YENEEA. J was trimmed by 3 bases and V by 5 bases; bases with no gene match: 3. CDR3 amino acids: CASSVGTGEETQYF. The CDR3 nucleotides are TGTGCCAGCAGCGTAGGGACAGGGGAAGAGACCCAGTACTTC. The full variable domain, completed using reference TRBV11-3 and TRBJ2-5, is EAGVVQSPRYKIIEKKQPVAFWCNPISGHNTLYWYLQNLGQGPELLIRYENEEAVDDSQLPKDRFSAERLKGVDSTLKIQPAELGDSAVYLCASSVGTGEETQYFGPGTRLLVL.

CDR3 protein: CASSSRVVRHEQYF. DNA for the CDR3: TGTGCCAGCAGCTCCCGGGTAGTAAGACACGAGCAGTACTTC. The gene calls are TRBV5-6 and TRBJ2-7; unclear D gene. V dropped 3 bases and J dropped 5 bases, with 15 bases sitting between them. CDR1 is SGHDT and CDR2 is YYEEEE in the germline V gene. The CDR3 sequence is 14 residues long.

The chain combines TRBV3-1 (or the pseudogene TRBV3-2) with TRBJ2-5; TRBD2 matches at 12 bases. This CDR3 region has 18 residues. Per the germline V gene, CDR1 is LGHDT and CDR2 is YNNKEL (reference sequence). V shed 4 bases, J shed 7 bases, and the junction held 16 bases outside the gene matches. CDR3: CASSPASGRARGVRTQYF. For the CDR3, the DNA is TGTGCCAGCAGCCCCGCTAGCGGGAGGGCCCGGGGTGTGCGGACCCAGTACTTC.

The chain carries TRBV5-4 and TRBJ2-7; tentatively, D is TRBD1 (6 bases). V was pared by 4 bases and J by 3 bases, with 11 bases between. Germline CDR1 is SGHNT and CDR2 is YYREEE (reference sequence). The CDR3 has 13 residues. The CDR3 DNA is TGTGCCAGCAGCAGGGAACAGGGCTACGAGCAGTACTTC. It codes for CASSREQGYEQYF.

The chain employs TRBV19 and TRBJ2-1; a possible D gene is TRBD2 (6 bases). The V and J ends lost 0 bases and 2 bases respectively, with 11 bases between them. In germline, CDR1 is LNHDA, CDR2 SQIVND (reference sequence). This CDR3 contains 16 residues. In nucleotides, the CDR3 is TGTGCCAGTAGTATAGAGGGGGGATTCCCCTACAATGAGCAGTTCTTC. The encoded protein is CASSIEGGFPYNEQFF.

This rearrangement joins TRBV28 to TRBJ2-7; a weak D match, TRBD1 (6 bases). Per the germline V gene, CDR1 is MDHEN and CDR2 is SYDVKM. The CDR3 length is 14 residues. V was shortened by 3 bases and J by 4 bases, with 13 bases between the two germline ends. DNA for the CDR3: TGTGCCAGCAGTTTGACACAGGGATTGTACGAGCAGTACTTC. Amino acid sequence: CASSLTQGLYEQYF. Variable domain in full (rest from reference TRBV28 and TRBJ2-7): DVKVTQSSRYLVKRTGEKVFLECVQDMDHENMFWYRQDPGLGLRLIYFSYDVKMKEKGDIPEGYSVSREKKERFSLILESASTNQTSMYLCASSLTQGLYEQYFGPGTRLTVT.

This clone was picked up a small number of times. J is TRBJ2-1 and V is TRBV4-3; 8 bases are a match to TRBD2. The CDR3 has 16 amino acids. Unmatched junction bases numbered 7, after V lost 0 bases and J lost 6 bases. The V gene's germline CDR1 is LGHNA and CDR2 YSLEER. The CDR3 DNA reads as TGCGCCAGCAGCCAAGATATGGCGGGAGGAGGCAATGAGCAGTTCTTC. Protein sequence: CASSQDMAGGGNEQFF.

V and J are TRBV7-6 and TRBJ2-7; 9 nucleotides match TRBD1. Germline V gives CDR1 SGHVS, CDR2 FNYEAQ. The V segment lost 5 bases and the J segment 0 bases; nucleotides outside the gene matches: 5. This CDR3 contains 15 residues. The chain's CDR3 is CASSPGTGSSYEQYF. The CDR3 nucleotides are TGTGCCAGCAGCCCAGGGACAGGGAGCTCCTACGAGCAGTACTTC.

The chain joins TRBV5-1 to TRBJ1-4; TRBD1 is a possible D gene (5 bases). CDR1 is SGHRS, CDR2 YFSETQ, per germline. V gave up 2 bases and J gave up 0 bases, with 11 bases separating them. This CDR3 has 16 amino acids. In DNA form, the CDR3 reads TGCGCCAGCAGCTTAGATGGGGCGTCAACTAATGAAAAACTGTTTTTT. This codes for CASSLDGASTNEKLFF.

This sequence joins TRBV6-9 and TRBJ1-2; no clear D. The CDR3 loop spans 16 amino acids. Germline V gene data show CDR1 as MNHGY and CDR2 as SVAAGI. V was clipped by 4 bases and J by 4 bases, with 19 bases between them. The CDR3 DNA is TGTGCCAGCAGTTGCCTCCGCGCCGGGATAGGCTATGGCTACACCTTC. Translated: CASSCLRAGIGYGYTF.

The chain carries TRBV19 and TRBJ1-4; 7 bases line up with TRBD1. Germline-derived CDR1 and CDR2 are LNHDA and SQIVND (reference sequence). The CDR3 contains 15 residues. Unmatched junction bases numbered 7, after V lost 5 bases and J lost 4 bases. The CDR3 sequence: CASSPPGQLNEKLFF. CDR3 DNA: TGTGCCAGTAGTCCACCGGGACAGCTTAATGAAAAACTGTTTTTT.

This clone was found a few times. The chain combines TRBV18 with TRBJ2-2; 8 bases are a match to TRBD2. CDR1 is KGHSH, CDR2 LQKENI, per germline. The V segment lost 1 base and the J segment 5 bases; nucleotides outside the gene matches: 6. This CDR3 has 16 residues. As DNA, the CDR3 is TGTGCCAGCTCACCACGGAGCGGGGGTAGGACCGGGGAGCTGTTTTTT. As protein: CASSPRSGGRTGELFF.

Written as DNA, the CDR3 is TGCGCCAGCAGCCCCTTAAGAGCGGGGAGAGTAGTCGAGCAGTACTTC. This gives the protein CASSPLRAGRVVEQYF. This rearrangement joins TRBV4-3 to TRBJ2-7, with 7 bases lining up with TRBD2. The CDR3 sequence is 16 residues long. Trimming took 4 bases from V and 6 from J; bases not matched to a gene: 15. Per the germline V gene, CDR1 is LGHNA and CDR2 is YSLEER.

The rearrangement joins TRBV27 to TRBJ2-1; tentatively, D is TRBD2 (5 bases). The CDR3 runs 14 residues. Germline V gene sequence: CDR1 MNHEY, CDR2 SMNVEV (reference sequence). Between the trimmed V and J ends, which lost 5 bases and 1 base, there was a span of 9 bases. DNA of the CDR3: TGTGCCAGCAGTAGAGCGGCGTCCTACAATGAGCAGTTCTTC. This sequence encodes CASSRAASYNEQFF.

This clone was detected a few times. The chain uses TRBV12-3 or TRBV12-4 and TRBJ1-1; TRBD1 matches 7 bases. This CDR3 is built from 13 residues. V dropped 7 bases and J dropped 2; count of bases not matched to a gene: 4. The DNA for the CDR3 is TGTGCCAGCACGGGACAGACCAACACTGAAGCTTTCTTT. It codes for CASTGQTNTEAFF.

This clone was picked up a small number of times. The CDR3 loop reads CAIKGIGGGGKETQYF. The DNA for the CDR3 is TGTGCCATCAAGGGCATTGGGGGAGGGGGAAAAGAGACCCAGTACTTC. The V gene is TRBV10-3, the J gene TRBJ2-5, with a possible D match to TRBD2 (7 bases). The germline V gene encodes CDR1 ENHRY and CDR2 SYGVKD. V was shortened by 7 bases and J by 3 bases, with 21 bases between the two germline ends. The CDR3 covers 16 residues.

This sequence joins TRBV6-2 or TRBV6-3 and TRBJ2-1; 11 bases line up with TRBD2. The CDR3 is made up of 16 amino acids. V lost 4 bases and J lost 3; bases outside the gene matches: 5. The germline V gene encodes CDR1 MNHEY and CDR2 SVGEGT. CDR3 coding DNA: TGTGCCAGCAGTTGGACCGGGACTAGCGGCTACAATGAGCAGTTCTTC. Protein product: CASSWTGTSGYNEQFF.

The V and J genes are TRBV28 and TRBJ1-5; the match to TRBD1 covers 7 bases. The CDR3 has 14 residues. The germline CDR1 and CDR2 sequences are MDHEN and SYDVKM. Unmatched junction bases numbered 3, after V lost 6 bases and J lost 1 base. This CDR3 is CASSDRDSNQPQHF. CDR3 coding DNA: TGTGCCAGCAGCGACAGGGACAGCAATCAGCCCCAGCATTTT.

This clone was seen only a few times. The V and J genes are TRBV24-1 and TRBJ2-5; 7 bases align to TRBD2. CDR3 size: 14 residues. Trimming took 7 bases from V and 5 from J; bases not matched to a gene: 9. Germline-derived CDR1 and CDR2 are KGHDR and SFDVKD. CDR3 in amino acids: CATSGREEGETQYF. The CDR3 DNA follows: TGTGCCACCAGCGGTCGGGAGGAGGGGGAGACCCAGTACTTC.